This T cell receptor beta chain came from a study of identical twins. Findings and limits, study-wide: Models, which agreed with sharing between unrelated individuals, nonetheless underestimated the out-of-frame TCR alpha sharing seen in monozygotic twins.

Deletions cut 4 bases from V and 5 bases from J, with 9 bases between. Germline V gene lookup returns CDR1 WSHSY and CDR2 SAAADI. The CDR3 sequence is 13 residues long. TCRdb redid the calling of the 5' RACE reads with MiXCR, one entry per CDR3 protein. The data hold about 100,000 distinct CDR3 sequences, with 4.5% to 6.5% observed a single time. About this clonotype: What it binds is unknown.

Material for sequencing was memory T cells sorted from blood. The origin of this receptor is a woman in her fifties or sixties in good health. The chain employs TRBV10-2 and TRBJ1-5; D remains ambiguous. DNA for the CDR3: TGCGCCAGCAGTGGTCTCTACCATCAGCCCCAGCATTTT. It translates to CASSGLYHQPQHF.